The sequence of this T cell receptor beta chain was determined in a study of early T cells in non-severe SARS-CoV-2 infection. For the study at large: Sequenced material consisted of bulk RNA (from unsorted whole blood), and chains were unpaired. Study-wide points: Sequences matched to VDJdb favored anti-spike CD8 responses, while private and CD4 specificities were missed.

Remarks on this clonotype: As yet, its antigen is unknown.

Deletions cut 6 bases from V and 0 bases from J, with 15 bases between. The CDR3 covers 16 residues. Tagging with unique molecular identifiers was applied to individual cDNA molecules. TCRdb re-derived calls from the 5' RACE reads in MiXCR, one entry per CDR3 protein. The table lists roughly 43,000 distinct CDR3 sequences, about 23% of them singletons. This chain links TRBV12-3 or TRBV12-4 with TRBJ2-4; TRBD1 might be the D (6 bases). This clonotype originated in an adult who was a healthcare worker with PCR-confirmed SARS-CoV-2 infection or an uninfected control (not recorded which). The sample was whole blood, taken at baseline. This CDR3 reads CASRDSTTAAKNIQYF. The CDR3 DNA is TGTGCCAGCAGGGACAGCACTACCGCAGCCAAAAACATTCAGTACTTC.